This T cell receptor beta chain was profiled in a study of beta chain features in type 1 diabetes. This clone was seen a few times. Its antigen is not identified. Trimming shortened V by 4 bases and J by 4 bases, and 15 bases separated the two germline ends. Germline V gene lookup returns CDR1 SGHRS and CDR2 YFSETQ. CDR3 length equals 15 residues. Study-wide points: VDJ junctions sequenced from type 1 diabetes patients showed fewer insertions and more deletions. Patients showed naive, central memory and Treg TCRB repertoires that appeared more similar than those of healthy donors. People with Type 1 diabetes carried modestly yet significantly shorter TCRB CDR3s in all four CD4+ subsets.

Heparinised blood was drawn once per donor, averaging about 0.11 L. Isolated RNA was reverse transcribed in full, so expressed TCRB transcripts were sequenced. Sequencing was performed with immunoSEQ multiplex PCR; in TCRdb, only in-frame clones are kept and a portion is missing. Here the sample spans roughly 290,000 clones, 8% being singletons. The receptor comes from a woman younger than 30 in good health. Sequenced input: central memory CD4+ T cells from blood. V is TRBV5-1 and J is TRBJ1-3; tentatively, D is TRBD1 (5 bases). CDR3 coding DNA: TGCGCCAGCAGCCAAGTCCCAGGGTCAGGAAACACCATATATTTT. This sequence encodes CASSQVPGSGNTIYF.